Here is one TCR beta chain with its context. Its antigen remains unknown. Clones were read by immunoSEQ multiplex PCR, and TCRdb kept only the in-frame ones, dropping some. The sample yields approximately 40,000 clones, roughly 72% seen once. This entry comes from a study of cytotoxic CD8 clonotypes in ibrutinib-treated CLL. Study details: For this cohort, patients were some 12 relapsed/refractory and roughly 14 treatment-naive, while 17 were IGHV unmutated. Overall, around 25 responses were partial and 2 complete; following median 68 months, roughly 15 patients stayed remitted and around twelve progressed. Sequenced samples delivered averages of around 250,000 productive templates and 87,000 or so productive rearrangements.

The CDR3 sequence is 15 residues long. V was pared by 5 bases and J by 4 bases, with 17 bases between. The germline CDR1 and CDR2 sequences are MDHEN and SYDVKM. The study's findings and limits: The clonality rise at ibrutinib response reflected private clonotype expansion.

Sequencing used PBMCs, obtained at disease progression, from a patient treated with ibrutinib. The gene calls are TRBV28 and TRBJ2-5; D assignment may be TRBD1 or TRBD2 (6 bases each). The clonotype was recovered from a human donor with chronic lymphocytic leukemia. CDR3 bases: TGTGCCAGCAGTAAAGAGACGGGGGCTAGAGAGACCCAGTACTTC. It codes for CASSKETGARETQYF. The entire variable domain, with the rest obtained from reference TRBV28 and TRBJ2-5, is as follows: DVKVTQSSRYLVKRTGEKVFLECVQDMDHENMFWYRQDPGLGLRLIYFSYDVKMKEKGDIPEGYSVSREKKERFSLILESASTNQTSMYLCASSKETGARETQYFGPGTRLLVL.